This TCR beta chain was captured in a study of beta chain features in type 1 diabetes. Study observations and caveats: Patients with type 1 diabetes showed fewer VDJ junction insertions and more deletions. Compared to healthy donors, patients appeared to have naive, central memory and Treg TCRB repertoires that were more alike.

Every sorted population was more than 95% pure. Sequenced material consisted of expressed TCRB transcripts (all of the isolated RNA was reverse transcribed). Profiling relied on immunoSEQ multiplex PCR, and the TCRdb table lists in-frame clones only, not all of them. The sample records hundreds of thousands of clones, less than 20% being singletons. The germline V gene has CDR1 MNHEY and CDR2 SMNVEV (reference sequence). V was cut by 8 bases and J by 6 bases, with 17 bases left in between. The CDR3 has 14 residues. This clone is a singleton in its sample. The antigen remains unidentified. The clonotype was recovered from a man between 18 and 35 years old in good health. Sequenced sample: naive CD4+ T cells from blood. The chain recombines TRBV27 with TRBJ2-1; a possible D gene is TRBD1 (6 bases). The CDR3 DNA is TGTGCCAGCCCAGGGGATATAGGCGGCAATGAGCAGTTCTTC. Translated, it gives CASPGDIGGNEQFF.